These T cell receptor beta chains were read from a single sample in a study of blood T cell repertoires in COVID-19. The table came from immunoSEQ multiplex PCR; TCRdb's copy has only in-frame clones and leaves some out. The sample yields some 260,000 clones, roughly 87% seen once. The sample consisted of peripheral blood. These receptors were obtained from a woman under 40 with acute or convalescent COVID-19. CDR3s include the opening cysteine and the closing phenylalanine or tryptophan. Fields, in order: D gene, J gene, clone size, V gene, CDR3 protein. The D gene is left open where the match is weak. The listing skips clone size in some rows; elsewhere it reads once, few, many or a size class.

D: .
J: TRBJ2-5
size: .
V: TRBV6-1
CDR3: CASSEGLRQGQETQYF

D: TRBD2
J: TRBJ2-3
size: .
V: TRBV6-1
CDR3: CASSESGTFTDTQYF

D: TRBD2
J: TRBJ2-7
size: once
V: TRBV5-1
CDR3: CASSLAGGSLYEQYF

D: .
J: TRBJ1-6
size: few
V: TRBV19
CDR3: CASSKLRGEGSDSPLHF

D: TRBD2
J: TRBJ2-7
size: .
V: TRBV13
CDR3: CASSLRAGGDYEQYF

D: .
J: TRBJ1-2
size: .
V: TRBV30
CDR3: CAWRWGGGYGYTF

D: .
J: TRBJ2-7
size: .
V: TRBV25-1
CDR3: CASSDPGDEQYF

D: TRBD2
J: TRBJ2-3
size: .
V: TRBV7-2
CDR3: CASSLPAGGPPDTQYF

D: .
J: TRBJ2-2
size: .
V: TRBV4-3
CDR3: CASSPGLSNTGELFF

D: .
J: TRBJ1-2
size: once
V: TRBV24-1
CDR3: CATSDGQSINYGYTF

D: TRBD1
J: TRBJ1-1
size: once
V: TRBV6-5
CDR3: CASSYGSGGGATEAFF

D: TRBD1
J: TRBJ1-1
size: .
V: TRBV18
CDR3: CASSLKTGWMNTEAFF

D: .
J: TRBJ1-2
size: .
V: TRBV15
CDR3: CATSRESNYGYTF

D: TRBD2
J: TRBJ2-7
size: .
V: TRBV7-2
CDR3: CASSRLAGAVEQYF

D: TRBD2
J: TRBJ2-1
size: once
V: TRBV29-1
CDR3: CSVEDFSGTPRNEQFF

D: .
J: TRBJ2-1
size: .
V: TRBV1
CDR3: CTSSQEGGSGPYNEQFF

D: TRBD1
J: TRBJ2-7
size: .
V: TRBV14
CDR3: CASRRGRDRDYEQYF

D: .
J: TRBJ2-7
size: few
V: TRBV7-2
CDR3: CASSLANERAYEQYF

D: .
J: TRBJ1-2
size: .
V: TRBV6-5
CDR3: CASSLRGVYGYTF

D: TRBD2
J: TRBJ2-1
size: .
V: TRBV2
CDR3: CASRLAGPEFF

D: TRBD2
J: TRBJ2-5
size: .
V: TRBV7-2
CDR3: CASSLGSGGGRTQYF

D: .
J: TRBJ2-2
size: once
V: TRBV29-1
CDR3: CSVSPSPNTGELFF